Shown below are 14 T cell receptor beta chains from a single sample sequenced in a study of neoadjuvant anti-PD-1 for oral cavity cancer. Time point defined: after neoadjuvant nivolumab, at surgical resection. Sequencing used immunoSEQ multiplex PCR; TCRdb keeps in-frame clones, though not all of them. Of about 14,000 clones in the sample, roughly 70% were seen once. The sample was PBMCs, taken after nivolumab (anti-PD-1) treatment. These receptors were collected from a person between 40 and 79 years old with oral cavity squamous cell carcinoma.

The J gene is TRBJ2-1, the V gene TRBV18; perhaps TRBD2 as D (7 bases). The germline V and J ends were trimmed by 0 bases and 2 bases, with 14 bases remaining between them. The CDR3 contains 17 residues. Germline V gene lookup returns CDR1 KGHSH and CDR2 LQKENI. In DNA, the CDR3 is TGTGCCAGCTCACCACCCAGACTAGGGGGGGCCTACAATGAGCAGTTCTTC. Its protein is CASSPPRLGGAYNEQFF.

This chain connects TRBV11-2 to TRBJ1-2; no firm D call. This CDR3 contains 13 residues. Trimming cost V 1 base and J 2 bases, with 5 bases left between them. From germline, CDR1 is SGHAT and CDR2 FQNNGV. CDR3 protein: CASSLGQNYGYTF. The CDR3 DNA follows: TGTGCCAGCAGCTTAGGACAAAACTATGGCTACACCTTC.

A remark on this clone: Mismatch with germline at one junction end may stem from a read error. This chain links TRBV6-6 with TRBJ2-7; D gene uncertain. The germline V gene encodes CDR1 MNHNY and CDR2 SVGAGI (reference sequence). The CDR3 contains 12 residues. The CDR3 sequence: CASSYDALFLHF. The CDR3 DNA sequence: TGTGCCAGCAGTTACGATGCGTTATTCTTGCACTTC.

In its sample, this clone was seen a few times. CDR3 amino acids: CASSFGKNNQPQHF. The CDR3 bases are TGTGCCAGCAGCTTTGGCAAAAACAATCAGCCCCAGCATTTT. The chain is built from TRBV13 and TRBJ1-5; D is unresolved. CDR3 length: 14 residues. Trimming removed 3 bases at V and 3 bases at J, with 9 bases between. Germline CDR1 is PRHDT and CDR2 is FYEKMQ (reference sequence). Full variable domain (rest looked up from reference TRBV13 and TRBJ1-5): AAGVIQSPRHLIKEKRETATLKCYPIPRHDTVYWYQQGPGQDPQFLISFYEKMQSDKGSIPDRFSAQQFSDYHSELNMSSLELGDSALYFCASSFGKNNQPQHFGDGTRLSIL.

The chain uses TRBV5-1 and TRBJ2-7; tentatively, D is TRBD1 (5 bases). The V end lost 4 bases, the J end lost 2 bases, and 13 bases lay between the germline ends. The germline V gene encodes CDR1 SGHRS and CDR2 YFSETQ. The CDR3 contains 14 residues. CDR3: CASSRQGNAYEQYF. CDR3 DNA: TGCGCCAGCAGCCGGCAGGGAAATGCCTACGAGCAGTACTTC.

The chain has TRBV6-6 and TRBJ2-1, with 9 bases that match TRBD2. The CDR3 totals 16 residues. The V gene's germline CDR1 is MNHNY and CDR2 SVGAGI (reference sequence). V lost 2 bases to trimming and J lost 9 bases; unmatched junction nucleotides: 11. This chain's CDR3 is CASSYPAGTSSSEQFF. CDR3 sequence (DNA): TGTGCCAGCAGTTACCCCGCCGGGACTAGCTCCTCTGAGCAGTTCTTC.

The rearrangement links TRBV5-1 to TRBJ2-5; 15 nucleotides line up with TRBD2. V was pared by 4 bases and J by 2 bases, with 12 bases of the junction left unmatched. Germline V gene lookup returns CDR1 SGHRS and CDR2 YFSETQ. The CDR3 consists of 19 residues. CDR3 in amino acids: CASSGTGLAGGGGQETQYF. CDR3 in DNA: TGCGCCAGCAGCGGAACGGGACTAGCGGGAGGTGGGGGACAAGAGACCCAGTACTTC.

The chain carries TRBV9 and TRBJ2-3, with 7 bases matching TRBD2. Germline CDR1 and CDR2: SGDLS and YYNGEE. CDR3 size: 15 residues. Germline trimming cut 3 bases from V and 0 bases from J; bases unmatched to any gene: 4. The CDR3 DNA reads TGTGCCAGCAGCGCGAGCGGGACTAGCACAGATACGCAGTATTTT. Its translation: CASSASGTSTDTQYF.

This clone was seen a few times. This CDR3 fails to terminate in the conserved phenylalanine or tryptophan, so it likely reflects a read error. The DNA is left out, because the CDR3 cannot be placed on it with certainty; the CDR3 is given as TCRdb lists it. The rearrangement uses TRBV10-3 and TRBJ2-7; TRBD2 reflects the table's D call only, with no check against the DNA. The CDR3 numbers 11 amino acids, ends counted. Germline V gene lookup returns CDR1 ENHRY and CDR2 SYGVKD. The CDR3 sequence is CAISEPGEVHI.

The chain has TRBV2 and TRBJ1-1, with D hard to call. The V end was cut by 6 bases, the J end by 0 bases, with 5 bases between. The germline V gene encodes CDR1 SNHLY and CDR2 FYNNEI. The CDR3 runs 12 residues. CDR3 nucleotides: TGTGCCAGCAGCCGACTGAACACTGAAGCTTTCTTT. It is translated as CASSRLNTEAFF.

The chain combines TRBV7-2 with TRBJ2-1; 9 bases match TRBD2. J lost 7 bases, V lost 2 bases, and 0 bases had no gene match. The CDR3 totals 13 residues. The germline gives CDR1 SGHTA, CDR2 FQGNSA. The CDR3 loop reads CASSLSGGNEQFF. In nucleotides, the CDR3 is TGTGCCAGCAGCTTAAGCGGGGGGAATGAGCAGTTCTTC.

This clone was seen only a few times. In DNA, the CDR3 is TGTGCCAGCAGCTTGGTTCACCAGTTCCTCGCAGATACGCAGTATTTT. Protein product: CASSLVHQFLADTQYF. The rearrangement links TRBV5-4 to TRBJ2-3; D is ambiguous. From germline, CDR1 is SGHNT and CDR2 YYREEE (reference sequence). This CDR3 comprises 16 residues. V lost 0 bases and J lost 4, with 15 bases in between.

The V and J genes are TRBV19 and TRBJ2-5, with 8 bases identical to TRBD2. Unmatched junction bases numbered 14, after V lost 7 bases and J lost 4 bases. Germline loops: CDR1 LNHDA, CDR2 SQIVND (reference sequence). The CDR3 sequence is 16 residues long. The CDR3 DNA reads TGTGCCAGTAACAACCGAGCGGGAGTCCCTAGAGAGACCCAGTACTTC. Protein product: CASNNRAGVPRETQYF.

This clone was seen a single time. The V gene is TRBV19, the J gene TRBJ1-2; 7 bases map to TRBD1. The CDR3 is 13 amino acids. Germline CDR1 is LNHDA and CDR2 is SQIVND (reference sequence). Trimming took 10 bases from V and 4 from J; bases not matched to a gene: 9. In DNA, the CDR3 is TGTGCCACCGCCAAGCAGGGGGGCTATGGCTACACCTTC. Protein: CATAKQGGYGYTF. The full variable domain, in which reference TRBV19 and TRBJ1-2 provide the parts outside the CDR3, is DGGITQSPKYLFRKEGQNVTLSCEQNLNHDAMYWYRQDPGQGLRLIYYSQIVNDFQKGDIAEGYSVSREKKESFPLTVTSAQKNPTAFYLCATAKQGGYGYTFGSGTRLTVV.